The source of this T cell receptor beta chain is a study of T cell changes during pregnancy in multiple sclerosis. This clone was recorded only once. Libraries were prepared by immunoSEQ multiplex PCR; TCRdb keeps only in-frame clonotypes and omits some of them. The sample gives tens of thousands of clones, roughly 92% of which show up once; 3% is in the top ten. Trimming removed 3 bases from V and 8 bases from J; junction bases left unmatched: 5. Germline V gene lookup returns CDR1 LGHNA and CDR2 YSLEER. The CDR3 loop spans 15 amino acids. The V gene is TRBV4-3, the J gene TRBJ1-6; 9 bases line up with TRBD1. The source of this sequence is a female donor in good health, enrolled as a control in a pregnancy study. The specimen comprised CD8+ T cells from peripheral blood mononuclear cells, sampled in the third trimester of pregnancy. The CDR3, as DNA: TGCGCCAGCAGCCAGTACAGGGGGCCGGATTCACCCCTCCACTTT. It specifies CASSQYRGPDSPLHF.